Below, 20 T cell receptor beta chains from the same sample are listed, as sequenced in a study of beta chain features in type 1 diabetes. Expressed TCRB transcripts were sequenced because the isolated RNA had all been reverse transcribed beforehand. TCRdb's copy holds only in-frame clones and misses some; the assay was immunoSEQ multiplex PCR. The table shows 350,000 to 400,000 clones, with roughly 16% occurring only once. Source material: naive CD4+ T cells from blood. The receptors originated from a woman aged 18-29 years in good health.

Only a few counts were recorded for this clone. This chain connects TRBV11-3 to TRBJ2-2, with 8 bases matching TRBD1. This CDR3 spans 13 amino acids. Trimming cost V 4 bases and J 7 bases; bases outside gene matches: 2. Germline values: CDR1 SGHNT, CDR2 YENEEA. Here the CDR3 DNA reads TGTGCCAGCAGCTACAGGGGGAACGGGGAGCTGTTTTTT. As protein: CASSYRGNGELFF.

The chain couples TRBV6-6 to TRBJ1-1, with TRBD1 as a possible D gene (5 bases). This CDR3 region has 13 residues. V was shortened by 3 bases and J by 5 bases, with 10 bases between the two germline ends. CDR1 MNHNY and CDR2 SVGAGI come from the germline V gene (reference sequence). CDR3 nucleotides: TGTGCCAGCAGTTATGCAGGGAGGACTGAAGCTTTCTTT. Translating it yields CASSYAGRTEAFF.

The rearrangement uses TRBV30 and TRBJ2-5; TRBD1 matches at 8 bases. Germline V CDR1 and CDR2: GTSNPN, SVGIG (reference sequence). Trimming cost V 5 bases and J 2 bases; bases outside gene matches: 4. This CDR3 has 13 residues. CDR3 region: CAWGQGFQETQYF. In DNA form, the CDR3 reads TGTGCCTGGGGACAGGGATTTCAAGAGACCCAGTACTTC.

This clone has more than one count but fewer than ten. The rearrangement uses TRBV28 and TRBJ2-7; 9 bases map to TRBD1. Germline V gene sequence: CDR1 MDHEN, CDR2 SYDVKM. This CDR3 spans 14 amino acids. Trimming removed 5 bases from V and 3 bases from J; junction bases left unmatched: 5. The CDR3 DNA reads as TGTGCCAGCAGTCGGACAGGGGAACGCTACGAGCAGTACTTC. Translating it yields CASSRTGERYEQYF.

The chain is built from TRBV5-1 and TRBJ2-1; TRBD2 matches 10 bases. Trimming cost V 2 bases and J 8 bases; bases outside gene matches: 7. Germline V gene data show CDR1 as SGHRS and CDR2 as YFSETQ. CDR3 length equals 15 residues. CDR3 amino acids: CASSLDSGRVYEQFF. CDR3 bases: TGCGCCAGCAGCTTAGACAGCGGGAGGGTGTATGAGCAGTTCTTC.

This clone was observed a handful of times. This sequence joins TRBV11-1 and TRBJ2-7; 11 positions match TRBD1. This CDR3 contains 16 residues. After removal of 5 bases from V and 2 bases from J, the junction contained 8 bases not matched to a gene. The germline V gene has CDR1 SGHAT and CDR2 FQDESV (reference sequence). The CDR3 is CASSLRTGQGAYEQYF. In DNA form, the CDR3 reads TGTGCCAGCAGCCTACGAACGGGACAGGGGGCCTACGAGCAGTACTTC.

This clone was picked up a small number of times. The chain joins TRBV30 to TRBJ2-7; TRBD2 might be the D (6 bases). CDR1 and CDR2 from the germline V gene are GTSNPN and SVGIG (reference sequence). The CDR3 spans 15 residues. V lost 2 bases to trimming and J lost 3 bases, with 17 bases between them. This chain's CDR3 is CAWSILGTAIYEQYF. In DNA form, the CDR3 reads TGTGCCTGGAGTATCCTTGGGACTGCAATCTACGAGCAGTACTTC.

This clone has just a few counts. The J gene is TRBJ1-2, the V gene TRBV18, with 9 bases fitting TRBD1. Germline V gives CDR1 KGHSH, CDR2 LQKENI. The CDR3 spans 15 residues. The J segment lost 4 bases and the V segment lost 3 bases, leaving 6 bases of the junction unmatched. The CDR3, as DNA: TGTGCCAGCTCACCCGGACAGGGGACCGCCTATGGCTACACCTTC. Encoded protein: CASSPGQGTAYGYTF. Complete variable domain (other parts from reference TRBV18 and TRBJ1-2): NAGVMQNPRHLVRRRGQEARLRCSPMKGHSHVYWYRQLPEEGLKFMVYLQKENIIDESGMPKERFSAEFPKEGPSILRIQQVVRGDSAAYFCASSPGQGTAYGYTFGSGTRLTVV.

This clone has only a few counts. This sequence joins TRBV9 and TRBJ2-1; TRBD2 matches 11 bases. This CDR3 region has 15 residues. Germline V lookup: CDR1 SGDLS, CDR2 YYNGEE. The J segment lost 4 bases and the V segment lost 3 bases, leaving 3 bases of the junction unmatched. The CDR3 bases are TGTGCCAGCAGCGCGGGACTAGCGGTATACAATGAGCAGTTCTTC. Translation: CASSAGLAVYNEQFF.

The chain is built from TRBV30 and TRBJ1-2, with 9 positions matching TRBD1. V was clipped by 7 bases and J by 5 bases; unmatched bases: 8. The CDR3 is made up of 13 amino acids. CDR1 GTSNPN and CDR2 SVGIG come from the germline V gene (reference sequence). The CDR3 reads CAYTGTGRYGYTF. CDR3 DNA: TGTGCCTACACCGGGACAGGGAGATATGGCTACACCTTC.

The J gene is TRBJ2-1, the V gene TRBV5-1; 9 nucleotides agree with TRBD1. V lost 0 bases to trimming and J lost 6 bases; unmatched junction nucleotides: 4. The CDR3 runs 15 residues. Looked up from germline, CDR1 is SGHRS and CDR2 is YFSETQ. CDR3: CASSLAGQGTNEQFF. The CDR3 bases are TGCGCCAGCAGCTTGGCGGGACAGGGAACCAATGAGCAGTTCTTC.

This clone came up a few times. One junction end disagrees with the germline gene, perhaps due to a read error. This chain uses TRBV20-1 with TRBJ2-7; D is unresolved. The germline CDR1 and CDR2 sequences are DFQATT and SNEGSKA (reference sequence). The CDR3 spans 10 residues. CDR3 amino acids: CSASSHEQYF. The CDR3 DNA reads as TGCAGTGCTAGCTCCCACGAGCAGTACTTC.

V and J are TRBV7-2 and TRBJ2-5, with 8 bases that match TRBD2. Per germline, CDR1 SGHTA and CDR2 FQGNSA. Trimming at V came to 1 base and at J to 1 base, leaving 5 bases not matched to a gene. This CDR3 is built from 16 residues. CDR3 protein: CASSLVRGTSQETQYF. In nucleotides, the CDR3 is TGTGCCAGCAGCTTAGTCCGAGGGACTAGCCAAGAGACCCAGTACTTC.

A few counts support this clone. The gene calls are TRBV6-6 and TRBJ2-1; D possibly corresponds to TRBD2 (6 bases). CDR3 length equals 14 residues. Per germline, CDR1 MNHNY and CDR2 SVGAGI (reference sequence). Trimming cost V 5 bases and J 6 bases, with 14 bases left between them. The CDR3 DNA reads TGTGCCAGCAGTCGCCCCGGGAGTGCCAATGAGCAGTTCTTC. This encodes CASSRPGSANEQFF.

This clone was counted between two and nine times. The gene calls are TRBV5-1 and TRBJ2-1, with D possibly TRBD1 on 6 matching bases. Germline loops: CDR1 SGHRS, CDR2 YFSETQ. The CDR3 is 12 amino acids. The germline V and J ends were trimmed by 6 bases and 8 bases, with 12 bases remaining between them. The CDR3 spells CASTQGPYEQFF. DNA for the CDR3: TGCGCCAGCACACAGGGTCCCTATGAGCAGTTCTTC.

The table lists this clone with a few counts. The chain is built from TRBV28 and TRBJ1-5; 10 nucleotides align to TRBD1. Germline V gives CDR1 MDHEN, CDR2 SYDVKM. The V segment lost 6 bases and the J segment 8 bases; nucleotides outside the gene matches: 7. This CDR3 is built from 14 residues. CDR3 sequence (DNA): TGTGCCAGCAGCCCGACAGGGGGCTTCAAGCCCCAGCATTTT. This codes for CASSPTGGFKPQHF.

In DNA, the CDR3 is TGTGCCAGCTCACCACCTAGCGGAAGCACAGATACGCAGTATTTT. This encodes CASSPPSGSTDTQYF. The rearrangement joins TRBV18 to TRBJ2-3; perhaps TRBD2 as D (6 bases). This CDR3 has 15 residues. The V gene's germline CDR1 is KGHSH and CDR2 LQKENI. Trimming left V 0 bases short and J 0 bases short, with 7 bases between.

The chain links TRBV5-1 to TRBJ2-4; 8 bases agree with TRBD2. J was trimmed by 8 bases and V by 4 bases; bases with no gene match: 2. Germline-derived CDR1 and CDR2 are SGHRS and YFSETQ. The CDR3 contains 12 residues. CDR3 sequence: CASSSGRHIQYF. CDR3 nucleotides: TGCGCCAGCAGCAGCGGGAGACACATTCAGTACTTC. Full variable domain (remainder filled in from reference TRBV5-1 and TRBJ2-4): KAGVTQTPRYLIKTRGQQVTLSCSPISGHRSVSWYQQTPGQGLQFLFEYFSETQRNKGNFPGRFSGRQFSNSRSEMNVSTLELGDSALYLCASSSGRHIQYFGAGTRLSVL.

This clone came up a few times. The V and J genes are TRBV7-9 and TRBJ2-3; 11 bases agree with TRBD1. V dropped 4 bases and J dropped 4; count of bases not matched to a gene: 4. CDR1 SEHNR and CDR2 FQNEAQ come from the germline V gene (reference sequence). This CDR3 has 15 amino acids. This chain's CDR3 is CASSSGQGVSDTQYF. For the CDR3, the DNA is TGTGCCAGCAGCTCGGGACAGGGGGTGTCAGATACGCAGTATTTT.

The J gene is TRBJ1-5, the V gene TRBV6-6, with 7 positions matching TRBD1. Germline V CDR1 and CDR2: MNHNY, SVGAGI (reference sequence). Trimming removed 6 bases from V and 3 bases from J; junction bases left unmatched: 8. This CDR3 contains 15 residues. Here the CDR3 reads CASSFTRGTNQPQHF. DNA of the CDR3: TGTGCCAGCAGCTTCACCAGGGGGACCAATCAGCCCCAGCATTTT.